Shown below are 7 T cell receptor beta chains from a single sample sequenced in a study of cytomegalovirus exposure and HLA in healthy donors. In the PCR, 60 Vbeta and 13 Jbeta primers were used. The table came from immunoSEQ multiplex PCR; TCRdb's copy has only in-frame clones and leaves some out. The sample comprises about 150,000 clones, roughly 80% of which are singletons, and approximately 6% rests with the top ten. The sample taken for sequencing was PBMCs. These TCRs come from a man aged 25-45 years in good health and CMV-seropositive.

The chain recombines TRBV11-2 with TRBJ2-2; 11 nucleotides agree with TRBD1. Per the germline V gene, CDR1 is SGHAT and CDR2 is FQNNGV. Trimming at V came to 3 bases and at J to 6 bases, leaving 6 bases not matched to a gene. The CDR3 is 16 residues long. The CDR3 loop is CASSFNPGQGAGELFF. Here the CDR3 DNA reads TGTGCCAGCAGCTTTAATCCGGGACAGGGGGCCGGGGAGCTGTTTTTT. The whole variable domain, filled in from reference TRBV11-2 and TRBJ2-2, reads EAGVAQSPRYKIIEKRQSVAFWCNPISGHATLYWYQQILGQGPKLLIQFQNNGVVDDSQLPKDRFSAERLKGVDSTLKIQPAKLEDSAVYLCASSFNPGQGAGELFFGEGSRLTVL.

The chain joins TRBV5-8 to TRBJ1-1; 8 bases line up with TRBD1. The germline V gene has CDR1 SGHTS and CDR2 YDEGEE. CDR3 length: 16 residues. J gave up 1 base and V 0 bases, and 5 bases lay outside the gene matches. This CDR3 is CASSLGDRLRNTEAFF. For the CDR3, the DNA is TGTGCCAGCAGCTTGGGGGACAGGCTTAGGAACACTGAAGCTTTCTTT.

CDR3 nucleotides: TGTGCCAGCAGTTACGCAAGCTATCAGCCCCAGCATTTT. Protein product: CASSYASYQPQHF. This rearrangement joins TRBV6-5 to TRBJ1-5; D is unclear. V lost 2 bases and J 5 bases, leaving 7 bases between the germline ends. Germline assignment: CDR1 MNHEY and CDR2 SVGAGI. The CDR3 extends over 13 amino acids.

The chain is built from TRBV6-6 and TRBJ2-1; D is ambiguous. V was pared by 11 bases and J by 1 base, with 15 bases between. In germline, CDR1 is MNHNY, CDR2 SVGAGI (reference sequence). The CDR3 totals 14 residues. CDR3 sequence: CAAVGQVSYNEQFF. CDR3 coding DNA: TGTGCCGCTGTGGGCCAGGTATCCTACAATGAGCAGTTCTTC.

The chain uses TRBV2 and TRBJ2-1, with 10 bases matching TRBD1. The germline gives CDR1 SNHLY, CDR2 FYNNEI. The CDR3 consists of 13 residues. The junction had 7 bases not matched to a gene; V was cut back by 9 bases and J by 8 bases. This chain's CDR3 is CARGGQGRHEQFF. CDR3 DNA: TGTGCCAGGGGGGGACAGGGGAGACATGAGCAGTTCTTC. Supplemented by reference TRBV2 and TRBJ2-1, the full variable domain reads EPEVTQTPSHQVTQMGQEVILRCVPISNHLYFYWYRQILGQKVEFLVSFYNNEISEKSEIFDDQFSVERPDGSNFTLKIRSTKLEDSAMYFCARGGQGRHEQFFGPGTRLTVL.

Regarding this clone: The junction departs from the called germline gene at one end, perhaps through a read error. The chain is built from TRBV2 and TRBJ2-6; 7 nucleotides agree with TRBD1. The CDR3 is made up of 16 amino acids. Germline lookup yields CDR1 SNHLY and CDR2 FYNNEI. The chain's CDR3 is CASGGRWNTGANGLTF. The CDR3 DNA is TGTGCCAGCGGGGGACGGTGGAATACAGGGGCCAACGGCCTGACTTTC. Combining the CDR3 with reference TRBV2 and TRBJ2-6 gives the whole variable domain EPEVTQTPSHQVTQMGQEVILRCVPISNHLYFYWYRQILGQKVEFLVSFYNNEISEKSEIFDDQFSVERPDGSNFTLKIRSTKLEDSAMYFCASGGRWNTGANGLTFGAGSRLTVL.

The rearrangement links TRBV6-5 to TRBJ2-2; maybe TRBD2 (5 bases). The CDR3 spans 15 residues. Germline values: CDR1 MNHEY, CDR2 SVGAGI. V gave up 7 bases and J gave up 7 bases, with 19 bases separating them. The CDR3 region has the DNA TGTGCCAGCAAGCGCCTTTCCGGGATCTTCGGGGAGCTGTTTTTT. This encodes CASKRLSGIFGELFF.